The rows below give T cell receptor beta chains drawn from one sample of a study of T cells in Graves' hyperthyroidism and ophthalmopathy. TCRdb itself ran the multiplex PCR reads through MiXCR, one entry per CDR3 protein. The sample holds approximately 300,000 distinct CDR3 sequences, roughly 19% seen once. Sequencing was done on a sample of blood. Every receptor here comes from a man in his fifties or sixties with Graves' ophthalmopathy. Each CDR3 is given with its conserved first and last residue. A D gene is named only where the DNA matches it firmly. Clone size appears in some rows only: once, few, many, or a class for an expanded clone.

j_call,d_call,clone_size,v_call,cdr3_nt,cdr3_aa
TRBJ2-7,TRBD2,many,TRBV6-1,TGTGCCAGCATTAGACTAGCGGCTAGCTCCTACGAGCAGTACTTC,CASIRLAASSYEQYF
TRBJ2-5,TRBD2,NA,TRBV5-1,TGCGCCAGCCTCGGGGGGACTGCACGGGAGACCCAGTACTTC,CASLGGTARETQYF
TRBJ2-4,TRBD1,few,TRBV30,TGTGCCTGGACCGGGACAGGGGGATTTAACATTCAGTACTTC,CAWTGTGGFNIQYF
TRBJ1-2,NA,NA,TRBV28,TGTGCCAGCAGGCTCGGGGACGGCTACACCTTC,CASRLGDGYTF
TRBJ2-1,TRBD2,few,TRBV2,TGTGCCAGCAGTGAGACGGGACTAGCGGGAGGGCGGAGCTCCTACAATGAGCAGTTCTTC,CASSETGLAGGRSSYNEQFF
TRBJ2-6,NA,NA,TRBV28,TGTGCCAGCAGCACCCCCGGGGCTAGCTCTGGGGCCAACGTCCTGACTTTC,CASSTPGASSGANVLTF
TRBJ1-4,TRBD1,NA,TRBV5-6,TGTGCCAGCAGCCGACCGGGACAGGGGTGGAATGAAAAACTGTTTTTT,CASSRPGQGWNEKLFF
TRBJ2-5,NA,many,TRBV20-1,TGCAGTGCTAGCGGCGGGCAAGAGACCCAGTACTTC,CSASGGQETQYF
TRBJ2-3,NA,many,TRBV7-6,TGTGCCAGCAGCTTAAAGGCGACGGTAGATACGCAGTATTTT,CASSLKATVDTQYF
TRBJ2-7,NA,few,TRBV4-1,TGCGCCAGCAGCCAAGTTAGCAGGGTGTCCAACGAGCAGTACTTC,CASSQVSRVSNEQYF
TRBJ2-1,NA,many,TRBV2,TGTGCCAGCAGTCCATCGACAGCCCTGAGCTCCTACAATGAGCAGTTCTTC,CASSPSTALSSYNEQFF
TRBJ2-7,NA,NA,TRBV28,TGTGCCAGCACCCATGGGGGCTCCTCCTACAAGCAGTACTTC,CASTHGGSSYKQYF
TRBJ2-5,TRBD1,NA,TRBV6-1,TGTGCCAGCAGTAGAGGGACAGCCGCCAGGGAGACCCAGTACTTC,CASSRGTAARETQYF
TRBJ1-4,NA,NA,TRBV5-1,TGCGCCAGCAGCTCACCCCCTACTGGCGGCAGAGCGGCAACTAATGAAAAACTGTTTTTT,CASSSPPTGGRAATNEKLFF
TRBJ2-1,TRBD2,many,TRBV6-2/TRBV6-3,TGTGCCAGCAGTCCGTTCGGACTAGGTAGGAATGAGCAGTTCTTC,CASSPFGLGRNEQFF
TRBJ1-2,NA,NA,TRBV20-1,TGCAGTGCTCACACGGGCCGAGCGGGTGGCTACACCTTC,CSAHTGRAGGYTF
TRBJ2-7,TRBD2,NA,TRBV5-4,TGTGCCAGCAGCTTGGCGGAATCTAGCGGGAGGGTCTCCTACGAGCAGTACTTC,CASSLAESSGRVSYEQYF
TRBJ2-1,TRBD2,once,TRBV2,TGTGCCAGCACACCTCCGGGACTAGCGGGAGGGCGGAGCTCCTACAATGAGCAGTTCTTC,CASTPPGLAGGRSSYNEQFF
TRBJ2-1,TRBD2,NA,TRBV24-1,TGTGCCACCAGTGCTCCGGGACTAGGCGACAATGAGCAGTTCTTC,CATSAPGLGDNEQFF
TRBJ1-2,TRBD1,NA,TRBV29-1,TGCAGCGTTGAAGTGGAGGGGGCGGCGGGCTATGGCTACACCTTC,CSVEVEGAAGYGYTF
TRBJ2-1,TRBD2,many,TRBV27,TGTGCCAGCAGTGCAGTCGCGGGAGCCACCTACAATGAGCAGTTCTTC,CASSAVAGATYNEQFF
TRBJ2-4,TRBD2,NA,TRBV7-3,TGTGCCAGCAGCTTGGGAGGGGTAGCCAAAAACATTCAGTACTTC,CASSLGGVAKNIQYF
TRBJ1-6,NA,NA,TRBV12-3/TRBV12-4,TGTGCCAGCAGTCCAGGACTGAATTCACCCCTCCACTTT,CASSPGLNSPLHF
TRBJ1-6,NA,many,TRBV27,TGTGCCAGCAGTTTATCACCCCGGCCAGGGCCCGGGTCACCCCTCCACTTT,CASSLSPRPGPGSPLHF
TRBJ2-7,NA,few,TRBV28,TGTGCCAGCAGTTTATCCCACGGCGAGCAGTACTTC,CASSLSHGEQYF
TRBJ1-5,NA,NA,TRBV28,TGTGCCAGCAGTTCAGACCCTTATAGCAATCAGCCCCAGCATTTT,CASSSDPYSNQPQHF
TRBJ2-1,TRBD2,NA,TRBV6-1,TGTGCCAGCAGTTCTTTTCGGGGGGGCTCTTACAATGAGCAGTTCTTC,CASSSFRGGSYNEQFF
TRBJ1-2,TRBD1,few,TRBV9,TGTGCCAGCAGCGGGGGACAGGGGGCGACGGCCTACACCTTC,CASSGGQGATAYTF
TRBJ2-1,TRBD2,NA,TRBV9,TGTGCCAGCAGCGTAGGGGTAGCGGGAGGAGAAGGGCAGTTCTTC,CASSVGVAGGEGQFF
TRBJ2-7,NA,NA,TRBV28,TGTGCCAGCACCCTAGGGCCCTCTGTCTACGAGCAGTACTTC,CASTLGPSVYEQYF
TRBJ2-6,NA,NA,TRBV6-5,TGTGCCAGCAATTCGCCCCACTCTGGGGCCAACGTCCTGACTTTC,CASNSPHSGANVLTF
TRBJ2-1,TRBD1,NA,TRBV4-3,TGCGCCAGCAGCCAGCAACAGGGGGCTGGGGTCAATGAGCAGTTCTTC,CASSQQQGAGVNEQFF
TRBJ2-6,TRBD2,NA,TRBV5-6,TGTGCCAGCAGCTTGGTTGCGGGGGCTGGGGCCAACGTCCTGACTTTC,CASSLVAGAGANVLTF
TRBJ1-2,NA,many,TRBV20-1,TGCAGTGCTAGACCACCGGACTCCTCAAGTAGGGGCTACACCTTC,CSARPPDSSSRGYTF
TRBJ2-3,TRBD2,many,TRBV20-1,TGCAGTGCTCCGCCGGGACTAGCGGGAGGGAGAGGTACAGATACGCAGTATTTT,CSAPPGLAGGRGTDTQYF
TRBJ2-3,NA,NA,TRBV29-1,TGCAGCGTTGGAGCAGATACGCAGTATTTT,CSVGADTQYF